This is a list of T cell receptor beta chains from one sample in a study of blood T cell repertoires in COVID-19. Generated by immunoSEQ multiplex PCR, the TCRdb table keeps only in-frame clones and is missing some. Of approximately 150,000 clones listed, roughly 87% are singletons. The material sequenced was peripheral blood. These TCRs come from a woman between 55 and 75 years old who had recovered from COVID-19. CDR3s include the opening cysteine and the closing phenylalanine or tryptophan. Each record gives: CDR3 DNA, CDR3 protein, D gene, V gene, clone size, J gene. D genes are given only for firm matches. Size tells how often a clone was seen (once, few, many) or the class of an expanded clone, and some rows leave it out.

CDR3 DNA: TGTGCCACCAGTGATGGGACTAGCGGTATCCACGAGCAGTACTTC; CDR3 protein: CATSDGTSGIHEQYF; D gene: TRBD2; V gene: TRBV24-1; clone size: few; J gene: TRBJ2-7
CDR3 DNA: TGTGCCAGCAGCGTCGGGACAGGGGAAAAACTGTTTTTT; CDR3 protein: CASSVGTGEKLFF; D gene: TRBD1; V gene: TRBV9; clone size: NA; J gene: TRBJ1-4
CDR3 DNA: TGCAGTGCTAGTAGGTTACAGCGGAGCTCCTACGAGCAGTACTTC; CDR3 protein: CSASRLQRSSYEQYF; D gene: NA; V gene: TRBV20-1; clone size: NA; J gene: TRBJ2-7
CDR3 DNA: TGTGCCAGCACCGGTGAATTGAAAGGCTACACCTTC; CDR3 protein: CASTGELKGYTF; D gene: NA; V gene: TRBV12-3/TRBV12-4; clone size: NA; J gene: TRBJ1-2
CDR3 DNA: TGTGCCAGTGGGGGGTGGAACACTGAAGCTTTCTTT; CDR3 protein: CASGGWNTEAFF; D gene: NA; V gene: TRBV19; clone size: NA; J gene: TRBJ1-1
CDR3 DNA: TGTGCCAGGTTCTCCCTACCACAGGAAAACACCGGGGAGCTGTTTTTT; CDR3 protein: CARFSLPQENTGELFF; D gene: NA; V gene: TRBV18; clone size: NA; J gene: TRBJ2-2
CDR3 DNA: TGTGCCAGCAGGTTAACAGGGGGCCAGGGACCCCTCCACTTT; CDR3 protein: CASRLTGGQGPLHF; D gene: TRBD1; V gene: TRBV28; clone size: NA; J gene: TRBJ1-6
CDR3 DNA: TGTGCCAGCAGCCCCGGGACAGGGGTCTACGAGCAGTACTTC; CDR3 protein: CASSPGTGVYEQYF; D gene: TRBD1; V gene: TRBV7-9; clone size: NA; J gene: TRBJ2-7
CDR3 DNA: TGTGCCAGCAGCGAAACTAGCGGGGCCTACAATGAGCAGTTCTTC; CDR3 protein: CASSETSGAYNEQFF; D gene: TRBD2; V gene: TRBV6-6; clone size: NA; J gene: TRBJ2-1
CDR3 DNA: TGTGCCAGCAGTTACTCTCAGGGGATAGGTGAAGCTTTCTTT; CDR3 protein: CASSYSQGIGEAFF; D gene: NA; V gene: TRBV6-5; clone size: NA; J gene: TRBJ1-1
CDR3 DNA: TGTGCCAGCAGCGAACCCCATCACCTTACTAGCGCCGGGGAGCTGTTTTTT; CDR3 protein: CASSEPHHLTSAGELFF; D gene: NA; V gene: TRBV21-1; clone size: NA; J gene: TRBJ2-2
CDR3 DNA: TGTGCCAGAAACCTGGCAGGGCCCTATAATTCACCCCTCCACTTT; CDR3 protein: CARNLAGPYNSPLHF; D gene: NA; V gene: TRBV21-1; clone size: NA; J gene: TRBJ1-6
CDR3 DNA: TGTGCCAGCAGCGTGGGAGACAGGGCCTATGGCTACACCTTC; CDR3 protein: CASSVGDRAYGYTF; D gene: TRBD1; V gene: TRBV9; clone size: NA; J gene: TRBJ1-2
CDR3 DNA: TGTGCCAGCAGTCAGGTTTGGGGGGGACAGGGCGCGGATAATTCACCCCTCCACTTT; CDR3 protein: CASSQVWGGQGADNSPLHF; D gene: TRBD1; V gene: TRBV28; clone size: once; J gene: TRBJ1-6
CDR3 DNA: TGTGCCTGGACCGGGACTAGCGGGGGTTACACCGGGGAGCTGTTTTTT; CDR3 protein: CAWTGTSGGYTGELFF; D gene: TRBD2; V gene: TRBV30; clone size: NA; J gene: TRBJ2-2
CDR3 DNA: TGTGCCAGTAGTAGACAGGGCCCGAACACCGGGGAGCTGTTTTTT; CDR3 protein: CASSRQGPNTGELFF; D gene: TRBD1; V gene: TRBV19; clone size: NA; J gene: TRBJ2-2
CDR3 DNA: TGTGCCACTACCGACTCTGGGGCCAACGTCCTGACTTTC; CDR3 protein: CATTDSGANVLTF; D gene: NA; V gene: TRBV28; clone size: NA; J gene: TRBJ2-6
CDR3 DNA: TGTGCCAGCAGCCCTGCCTCGGACAGAAGCACAGATACGCAGTATTTT; CDR3 protein: CASSPASDRSTDTQYF; D gene: NA; V gene: TRBV13; clone size: NA; J gene: TRBJ2-3
CDR3 DNA: TGTGCCAGCTCAGAGGGGACAGGGGTAAACGGGCAGCCCCAGCATTTT; CDR3 protein: CASSEGTGVNGQPQHF; D gene: TRBD1; V gene: TRBV18; clone size: NA; J gene: TRBJ1-5
CDR3 DNA: TGTGCCAGCAGCTGGACAGGACCCAATCAGCCCCAGCATTTT; CDR3 protein: CASSWTGPNQPQHF; D gene: TRBD1; V gene: TRBV5-5; clone size: once; J gene: TRBJ1-5
CDR3 DNA: TGTGCCAGTAAAGAGCACAGGGCGAACACTGAAGCTTTCTTT; CDR3 protein: CASKEHRANTEAFF; D gene: NA; V gene: TRBV19; clone size: few; J gene: TRBJ1-1
CDR3 DNA: TGTGCCACCAGCAGGGAGACAGCGATCTCCTATAATTCACCCCTCCACTTT; CDR3 protein: CATSRETAISYNSPLHF; D gene: NA; V gene: TRBV15; clone size: NA; J gene: TRBJ1-6
CDR3 DNA: TGTGCCAGCAGCCAAGACAGCGGGGGGGCCGGGGAGCTGTTTTTT; CDR3 protein: CASSQDSGGAGELFF; D gene: TRBD2; V gene: TRBV4-2; clone size: few; J gene: TRBJ2-2
CDR3 DNA: TGTGCCAGCAGTCTAGCGGGTACGCAGTATTTT; CDR3 protein: CASSLAGTQYF; D gene: TRBD2; V gene: TRBV2; clone size: NA; J gene: TRBJ2-3
CDR3 DNA: TGTGCCAGTAGTATGACAGGGGGCGATCAGCCCCAGCATTTT; CDR3 protein: CASSMTGGDQPQHF; D gene: TRBD1; V gene: TRBV19; clone size: NA; J gene: TRBJ1-5
CDR3 DNA: TGTGCCAGTAGTGCCCACCTCACAGGGTCTGGCACAGATACGCAGTATTTT; CDR3 protein: CASSAHLTGSGTDTQYF; D gene: NA; V gene: TRBV19; clone size: NA; J gene: TRBJ2-3
CDR3 DNA: TGTGCCAGCAGCCCCCCCTTGGGACAGGGGGCGCATGGCTACACCTTC; CDR3 protein: CASSPPLGQGAHGYTF; D gene: TRBD1; V gene: TRBV28; clone size: NA; J gene: TRBJ1-2
CDR3 DNA: TGCGCCAGCAGCCTGCTCATGACAGGGTTAGAGACCCAGTACTTC; CDR3 protein: CASSLLMTGLETQYF; D gene: TRBD1; V gene: TRBV5-1; clone size: NA; J gene: TRBJ2-5
CDR3 DNA: TGTGCCAGCACCGGGGGGCGTGAAGATACGCAGTATTTT; CDR3 protein: CASTGGREDTQYF; D gene: NA; V gene: TRBV28; clone size: NA; J gene: TRBJ2-3
CDR3 DNA: TGTGCCAGTAGTGGACGACAGGGGGCGGTCACCGGGGAGCTGTTTTTT; CDR3 protein: CASSGRQGAVTGELFF; D gene: TRBD1; V gene: TRBV19; clone size: NA; J gene: TRBJ2-2
CDR3 DNA: TGTGCCAGCAGTCCCGGGACAGGGGACGAAAAACTGTTTTTT; CDR3 protein: CASSPGTGDEKLFF; D gene: TRBD1; V gene: TRBV28; clone size: NA; J gene: TRBJ1-4
CDR3 DNA: TGTGCCAGCAGCCTGGACAGGGCTGTCTACAATGAGCAGTTCTTC; CDR3 protein: CASSLDRAVYNEQFF; D gene: TRBD1; V gene: TRBV5-4; clone size: NA; J gene: TRBJ2-1
CDR3 DNA: TGTGCCAGCAGCTTGACAGGGGCTTCTGGGGGCTACACCTTC; CDR3 protein: CASSLTGASGGYTF; D gene: TRBD1; V gene: TRBV7-8; clone size: NA; J gene: TRBJ1-2
CDR3 DNA: TGTGCCAGCAGCCCCACCGTGAGACAGGGGAATCAGCCCCAGCATTTT; CDR3 protein: CASSPTVRQGNQPQHF; D gene: TRBD1; V gene: TRBV28; clone size: NA; J gene: TRBJ1-5
CDR3 DNA: TGTGCCAGCAGTGGGACTAGCGGGCGGCCCCACCAAGAGACCCAGTACTTC; CDR3 protein: CASSGTSGRPHQETQYF; D gene: TRBD2; V gene: TRBV2; clone size: NA; J gene: TRBJ2-5
CDR3 DNA: TGTGCCAGCAGTCCCTCACCGGATCAGCCCCAGCATTTT; CDR3 protein: CASSPSPDQPQHF; D gene: NA; V gene: TRBV6-5; clone size: few; J gene: TRBJ1-5
CDR3 DNA: TGTGCCAGCAGGACCAACAGGGTCAGCCCCTATGGCTACACCTTC; CDR3 protein: CASRTNRVSPYGYTF; D gene: NA; V gene: TRBV6-5; clone size: NA; J gene: TRBJ1-2
CDR3 DNA: TGTGCCATCAGTGAGTCAGACAGGAACTCTGGAAACACCATATATTTT; CDR3 protein: CAISESDRNSGNTIYF; D gene: NA; V gene: TRBV10-3; clone size: NA; J gene: TRBJ1-3
CDR3 DNA: TGTGCCAGCAGTCGATACATCAGGGGGGCTAACCCTGAAGCTTTCTTT; CDR3 protein: CASSRYIRGANPEAFF; D gene: TRBD1; V gene: TRBV6-2/TRBV6-3; clone size: NA; J gene: TRBJ1-1
CDR3 DNA: TGCGCCAGCAGCGATGCCGGGACAGGGTTCAATGAGCAGTTCTTC; CDR3 protein: CASSDAGTGFNEQFF; D gene: TRBD1; V gene: TRBV5-1; clone size: NA; J gene: TRBJ2-1
CDR3 DNA: TGTGCCAGCAGCGCTAGTGCAGATACGCAGTATTTT; CDR3 protein: CASSASADTQYF; D gene: NA; V gene: TRBV6-6; clone size: NA; J gene: TRBJ2-3
CDR3 DNA: TGTGCCACCAGCACAGAGATGGGGGACAGGGGCGAGGCTGGGGCCAACGTCCTGACTTTC; CDR3 protein: CATSTEMGDRGEAGANVLTF; D gene: TRBD1; V gene: TRBV15; clone size: NA; J gene: TRBJ2-6
CDR3 DNA: TGCGCCAGCAGCTTGGACGGCAGGGGATCTCGCGAGCAGTACTTC; CDR3 protein: CASSLDGRGSREQYF; D gene: NA; V gene: TRBV5-1; clone size: once; J gene: TRBJ2-7
CDR3 DNA: TGTGCCAGCATTCAGGGCCTGGGGGCTTTCTTT; CDR3 protein: CASIQGLGAFF; D gene: NA; V gene: TRBV12-3/TRBV12-4; clone size: NA; J gene: TRBJ1-1
CDR3 DNA: TGTGCCAGCAGCGGACCGGGACAGGGGGTTTGGAATGAGCAGTTCTTC; CDR3 protein: CASSGPGQGVWNEQFF; D gene: TRBD1; V gene: TRBV5-4; clone size: NA; J gene: TRBJ2-1
CDR3 DNA: TGTGCCAGCTCACCCAACCGCGGGTCACCCCTCCACTTT; CDR3 protein: CASSPNRGSPLHF; D gene: NA; V gene: TRBV18; clone size: few; J gene: TRBJ1-6